The clone carrying this T cell receptor (beta chain) was seen many times. V trimming: 4 bases; J trimming: 4 bases; junction bases outside the gene matches: 4. Germline V gives CDR1 SGHRS, CDR2 YFSETQ. CDR3 length equals 14 residues. The sample comes from a study of spatial heterogeneity in lung cancer. Time point described: sample taken at primary tumor resection. The input material, whole RNA from tumor, nontumor lung or frozen PBMC, was sequenced unsorted. TCRdb processed the 5' RACE reads anew with MiXCR; each CDR3 protein has one entry. Of roughly 91,000 distinct CDR3 sequences listed, about 20% are singletons.

The TCR comes from a male donor with early-stage non-small cell lung cancer. The sample in question was PBMCs, obtained at surgery. The chain has TRBV5-1 and TRBJ2-5; TRBD1 matches 10 bases. The CDR3 here is CASSPWTGGETQYF. CDR3 sequence (DNA): TGCGCCAGCAGCCCGTGGACAGGGGGAGAGACCCAGTACTTC.